These 28 T cell receptor beta chains originate from one sample sequenced in a study of OX40 agonist ivuxolimab in advanced cancers. Data came from immunoSEQ multiplex PCR; TCRdb stores just in-frame clones and leaves some out. Among approximately 81,000 clones listed, roughly 86% were seen once. Specimen: CD4+ or CD8+ T cells sorted from blood, collected in a trial of the OX40 agonist ivuxolimab. The source is an adult with an advanced solid tumor such as melanoma, head and neck, liver or kidney cancer.

This chain uses TRBV7-2 with TRBJ1-5; TRBD1 matches 9 bases. The CDR3 loop spans 17 amino acids. V lost 1 base to trimming and J lost 7 bases; unmatched junction nucleotides: 11. Germline V CDR1 and CDR2: SGHTA, FQGNSA. This chain's CDR3 is CASSLVPGQGGGQPQHF. The CDR3 bases are TGTGCCAGCAGCTTAGTACCGGGACAGGGTGGAGGGCAGCCCCAGCATTTT.

V gene TRBV5-1 combines with J gene TRBJ2-2; maybe TRBD1 (5 bases). Per germline, CDR1 SGHRS and CDR2 YFSETQ. There are 15 residues in the CDR3. Trimming took 7 bases from V and 1 from J, leaving 14 bases between them. CDR3 in DNA: TGCGCCAGCCGGGTCAGTACAGGGAACACCGGGGAGCTGTTTTTT. This sequence encodes CASRVSTGNTGELFF.

The chain couples TRBV14 to TRBJ2-3; D may be TRBD1 (6 bases). CDR1 and CDR2 from the germline V gene are SGHDN and FVKESK. With 7 bases removed from V and 10 bases from J, the gap between germline ends came to 21 bases. The CDR3 totals 14 residues. Here the CDR3 DNA reads TGTGCCAGCAAACAGGGAGCAACTCGTGGCTCGCAGTATTTT. Translated: CASKQGATRGSQYF.

The chain couples TRBV19 to TRBJ1-4; 8 bases are shared with TRBD1. The CDR3 length is 14 residues. Germline CDR1 reads LNHDA; CDR2 reads SQIVND (reference sequence). The junction had 8 bases not matched to a gene; V was cut back by 6 bases and J by 8 bases. CDR3 amino acids: CASSRGQEREKLFF. CDR3 bases: TGTGCCAGTAGCCGGGGACAGGAGAGGGAAAAACTGTTTTTT.

Notes on this clone: Given a much more abundant clone one base away, this may be a read error. Other DNA sequences from this sample encode an identical CDR3 as well. The chain uses TRBV27 and TRBJ1-2; maybe TRBD1 (6 bases). The CDR3 extends over 14 amino acids. Trimming removed 10 bases from V and 8 bases from J, with 23 bases in between. The germline gives CDR1 MNHEY, CDR2 SMNVEV (reference sequence). The CDR3 nucleotides read TGTGCCATCGCTCCCTCTGGGGGGGCTTACGGCTACACCTTC. It is translated as CAIAPSGGAYGYTF.

CDR3 loop: CASSPTLRYEQYF. For the CDR3, the DNA is TGTGCCAGCAGCCCAACCCTAAGGTACGAGCAGTACTTC. The chain carries TRBV7-9 and TRBJ2-7; D not resolved. Per germline, CDR1 SEHNR and CDR2 FQNEAQ (reference sequence). This CDR3 spans 13 amino acids. The V and J ends lost 5 bases and 4 bases respectively, with 12 bases between them.

The chain joins TRBV2 to TRBJ2-7, with a tentative D call TRBD2 (6 bases). This CDR3 region has 13 residues. Germline V CDR1 and CDR2: SNHLY, FYNNEI. V lost 5 bases and J 2 bases, leaving 10 bases between the germline ends. CDR3 region: CASSWEEAYEQYF. In DNA form, the CDR3 reads TGTGCCAGCAGTTGGGAGGAGGCCTACGAGCAGTACTTC.

V usage is TRBV19 and J usage is TRBJ1-5; 9 nucleotides match TRBD1. The CDR3 totals 15 residues. The V gene end was trimmed by 7 bases and the J gene end by 5 bases; junction bases not matched to a gene: 9. CDR1 and CDR2 from the germline V gene are LNHDA and SQIVND (reference sequence). CDR3 sequence reads: CASTIGTGRDQPQHF. The DNA for the CDR3 is TGTGCCAGTACCATCGGGACAGGGAGGGATCAGCCCCAGCATTTT.

This clone occurred once. V usage is TRBV12-5 and J usage is TRBJ1-5; 8 bases line up with TRBD1. CDR1 is LGHNT and CDR2 is FRNRAP in the germline V gene. With V trimmed by 6 bases and J by 6 bases, 7 bases remained unmatched. The CDR3 totals 14 residues. CDR3 sequence: CASGGTGNPQPQHF. Here the CDR3 DNA reads TGTGCTAGTGGCGGGACAGGCAATCCTCAGCCCCAGCATTTT.

J is TRBJ2-2 and V is TRBV5-5; possible D gene TRBD2, 5 bases. Per the germline V gene, CDR1 is SGHKS and CDR2 is YYEKEE (reference sequence). This CDR3 region has 15 residues. V was pared by 1 base and J by 7 bases, with 14 bases between. Here the CDR3 reads CASSLRAGNGGELFF. CDR3 in DNA: TGTGCCAGCAGCTTGAGGGCCGGGAATGGCGGGGAGCTGTTTTTT.

This clone was seen only once. The V call is TRBV5-1, the J call TRBJ1-2; D perhaps matches TRBD1 (6 bases). V lost 1 base, J lost 8 bases, and 15 bases lay in between. The CDR3 consists of 14 residues. Germline V gene lookup returns CDR1 SGHRS and CDR2 YFSETQ. CDR3 sequence: CASSLQGSSPGYTF. The CDR3 nucleotides are TGCGCCAGCAGCTTGCAGGGGTCTTCTCCCGGCTACACCTTC.

This sequence joins TRBV6-5 and TRBJ2-1; 8 bases are shared with TRBD2. Germline loops: CDR1 MNHEY, CDR2 SVGAGI. The CDR3 runs to 16 residues. The ends lost 2 bases at V and 6 bases at J; junction bases unmatched: 9. The chain's CDR3 is CASSYLGSGVLNEQFF. DNA for the CDR3: TGTGCCAGCAGTTACCTGGGTAGCGGGGTCCTCAATGAGCAGTTCTTC.

This chain joins TRBV9 and TRBJ1-4; the match to TRBD1 covers 8 bases. Germline CDR1 reads SGDLS; CDR2 reads YYNGEE. This CDR3 contains 15 residues. V lost 3 bases to trimming and J lost 5 bases; unmatched junction nucleotides: 6. In DNA, the CDR3 is TGTGCCAGCAGCGCGACAGGGGCGATAAATGAAAAACTGTTTTTT. Residues: CASSATGAINEKLFF. The full variable domain, rest sourced from reference TRBV9 and TRBJ1-4, is DSGVTQTPKHLITATGQRVTLRCSPRSGDLSVYWYQQSLDQGLQFLIQYYNGEERAKGNILERFSAQQFPDLHSELNLSSLELGDSALYFCASSATGAINEKLFFGSGTQLSVL.

The CDR3 bases are TGTGCCAGCAGCCAAGATCTCAATCAGCCCCAGCATTTT. Its translation is CASSQDLNQPQHF. The chain employs TRBV7-2 and TRBJ1-5; D remains unclear. The germline gives CDR1 SGHTA, CDR2 FQGNSA. The CDR3 sequence is 13 residues long. The V end was cut by 5 bases, the J end by 3 bases, with 8 bases between.

This clone was detected a few times. The chain employs TRBV10-2 and TRBJ2-3, with 10 bases that match TRBD2. This CDR3 region has 15 residues. The ends lost 6 bases at V and 0 bases at J; junction bases unmatched: 3. The V gene's germline CDR1 is WSHSY and CDR2 SAAADI. The CDR3 nucleotides are TGCGCCAGCAGGGCTAGCGGGGGCAGCACAGATACGCAGTATTTT. The encoded protein is CASRASGGSTDTQYF.

The gene calls are TRBV6-5 and TRBJ1-1, with 8 bases matching TRBD1. Germline V gene data show CDR1 as MNHEY and CDR2 as SVGAGI. The CDR3 spans 12 residues. Unmatched junction bases numbered 3, after V lost 8 bases and J lost 4 bases. The CDR3 nucleotides read TGTGCCAGCCTCGGACAGGGCACTGAAGCTTTCTTT. Translated: CASLGQGTEAFF.

The gene calls are TRBV2 and TRBJ1-5, with 9 bases that match TRBD1. The CDR3 is made up of 15 amino acids. The germline CDR1 and CDR2 sequences are SNHLY and FYNNEI. V was pared by 6 bases and J by 6 bases, with 9 bases of the junction left unmatched. In nucleotides, the CDR3 is TGTGCCAGCAGGATGGGACAGGGTGTAGGTCAGCCCCAGCATTTT. Encoded protein: CASRMGQGVGQPQHF.

Here the CDR3 reads CASSEHGGTVYSPLHF. CDR3 DNA sequence: TGTGCCAGCAGTGAACATGGGGGGACAGTCTATTCACCCCTCCACTTT. This chain links TRBV25-1 with TRBJ1-6, with TRBD1 identical over 7 bases. The CDR3 consists of 16 residues. V was pared by 2 bases and J by 8 bases, with 9 bases of the junction left unmatched. Germline V gene sequence: CDR1 MGHDK, CDR2 SYGVNS.

The chain employs TRBV11-1 and TRBJ1-3; 7 bases map to TRBD1. Germline CDR1 and CDR2: SGHAT and FQDESV (reference sequence). CDR3 size: 16 residues. V was clipped by 5 bases and J by 0 bases; unmatched bases: 7. This chain's CDR3 is CASSKRQGLSGNTIYF. The CDR3 DNA reads as TGTGCCAGCAGCAAACGACAGGGTCTCTCTGGAAACACCATATATTTT.

On this clone: One end of the junction varies from germline; a read error may be responsible. The chain joins TRBV7-2 to TRBJ2-7; 10 nucleotides agree with TRBD2. The CDR3 runs 17 residues. The germline gives CDR1 SGHTA, CDR2 FQGNSA. This CDR3 reads CASSLSYGTSASSEQYF. The CDR3 DNA reads as TGTGCCAGCAGCTTAAGTTATGGGACTAGCGCCTCCTCCGAGCAGTACTTC.

This clone was counted once. This chain uses TRBV6-5 with TRBJ2-7, with 12 nucleotides matching TRBD1. J lost 7 bases, V lost 6 bases, and 10 bases had no gene match. The germline V gene has CDR1 MNHEY and CDR2 SVGAGI. The CDR3 sequence is 15 residues long. CDR3 loop: CASSTRGQGAGEQYF. CDR3 DNA: TGTGCCAGCAGCACGCGGGGACAGGGGGCGGGGGAGCAGTACTTC.

CDR3 sequence (DNA): TGTGCCAGCAGCCGTTCCTACGAGCAGTACTTC. It is translated as CASSRSYEQYF. This chain connects TRBV7-2 to TRBJ2-5; no clear D gene. The assigned J gene may be wrong: the sequence end matches TRBJ2-7 better. Germline V lookup: CDR1 SGHTA, CDR2 FQGNSA. CDR3 length equals 11 residues.

V is TRBV7-8 and J is TRBJ2-5, with D unclear. CDR1 SGHVS and CDR2 FQNEAQ come from the germline V gene. The CDR3 extends over 15 amino acids. V lost 1 base and J lost 4, with 13 bases in between. The CDR3 region has the DNA TGTGCCAGCAGCTTAGAGCCGGGTTCAAGAGAGACCCAGTACTTC. This gives the protein CASSLEPGSRETQYF. The whole variable domain, filled in from reference TRBV7-8 and TRBJ2-5, reads GAGVSQSPRYKVAKRGQDVALRCDPISGHVSLFWYQQALGQGPEFLTYFQNEAQLDKSGLPSDRFFAERPEGSVSTLKIQRTQQEDSAVYLCASSLEPGSRETQYFGPGTRLLVL.

This clone showed up just once. V usage is TRBV2 and J usage is TRBJ1-3, with D tentatively TRBD1 (5 bases). This CDR3 region has 17 residues. Trimming pared 4 bases from V and 0 bases from J, leaving 16 bases between. Germline V gene data show CDR1 as SNHLY and CDR2 as FYNNEI. The CDR3 reads CASSGQSLISSGNTIYF. CDR3 sequence (DNA): TGTGCCAGCAGTGGACAGTCCCTTATATCCTCTGGAAACACCATATATTTT.

In DNA form, the CDR3 reads TGTGCCAGCAGCCTAGGGAGAATGGACAGCGGGTCCCAAGAGCAGTACTTC. Translation: CASSLGRMDSGSQEQYF. V and J are TRBV11-3 and TRBJ2-7; D tentatively reads TRBD1 or TRBD2 (6 bases each). CDR1 and CDR2 (germline): SGHNT, YENEEA. This CDR3 comprises 17 residues. V lost 5 bases and J lost 7, with 27 bases in between.

The chain combines TRBV2 with TRBJ1-2, with 10 bases fitting TRBD1. Germline V gene data show CDR1 as SNHLY and CDR2 as FYNNEI. The CDR3 spans 13 residues. Germline trimming cut 2 bases from V and 7 bases from J; bases unmatched to any gene: 1. The CDR3 DNA reads as TGTGCCAGCAGTGAACGGACAGGGGGTGGCTACACCTTC. Its translation: CASSERTGGGYTF. Combining the CDR3 with reference TRBV2 and TRBJ1-2 gives the whole variable domain EPEVTQTPSHQVTQMGQEVILRCVPISNHLYFYWYRQILGQKVEFLVSFYNNEISEKSEIFDDQFSVERPDGSNFTLKIRSTKLEDSAMYFCASSERTGGGYTFGSGTRLTVV.

Here the CDR3 DNA reads TGTGCCAGCTCGGACAGGGGGCTTGGGGGCAATCAGCCCCAGCATTTT. This sequence encodes CASSDRGLGGNQPQHF. This sequence joins TRBV18 and TRBJ1-5, with 11 bases matching TRBD1. Germline V gives CDR1 KGHSH, CDR2 LQKENI. After removal of 6 bases from V and 2 bases from J, the junction contained 6 bases not matched to a gene. The length of the CDR3 is 16 residues. The entire variable domain, with the rest obtained from reference TRBV18 and TRBJ1-5, is as follows: NAGVMQNPRHLVRRRGQEARLRCSPMKGHSHVYWYRQLPEEGLKFMVYLQKENIIDESGMPKERFSAEFPKEGPSILRIQQVVRGDSAAYFCASSDRGLGGNQPQHFGDGTRLSIL.

This sequence joins TRBV18 and TRBJ1-3; unclear D gene. The V end lost 1 base, the J end lost 0 bases, and 13 bases lay between the germline ends. CDR1 and CDR2 (germline): KGHSH, LQKENI. CDR3 size: 17 residues. The CDR3 bases are TGTGCCAGCTCACCACTTTCCGGGGAGGGCTCTGGAAACACCATATATTTT. This translates into CASSPLSGEGSGNTIYF.